The T cell receptor beta chain described here comes from a study of blood T cell repertoires in COVID-19. About the research overall: COVID-19 samples from acute and convalescent phases originated in the United States, Italy and Spain. T cells, B-cell-depleted T cells, or PBMCs provided the cDNA or gDNA that served as material.

Deletions cut 3 bases from V and 0 bases from J, with 8 bases between. Germline loops: CDR1 LGHNA, CDR2 YNFKEQ. The CDR3 totals 14 residues. Clones were read by immunoSEQ multiplex PCR, and TCRdb kept only the in-frame ones, dropping some. In the table there are around 81,000 clones, around 90% of which are singletons. The clonotype originates from a man aged 65 to 79 with acute or convalescent COVID-19. The sequenced material came from peripheral blood. The genes are TRBV4-2 and TRBJ1-1; D unclear. CDR3 in DNA: TGTGCCAGCAGCCAGATGGCCATGAACACTGAAGCTTTCTTT. Its translation is CASSQMAMNTEAFF.